This TCR beta chain comes out of a study of beta chain features in type 1 diabetes. Overall study results and limits: Researchers report that Type 1 diabetes patients had moderately but significantly shorter TCRB CDR3s across all four CD4+ subsets. Highly expressing activated T cells could be over-counted with a cDNA template. HLA influence on TCRB rearrangement stayed unresolved here. Naive, central memory and regulatory TCRB repertoires appeared more similar among patients than healthy donors.

On average, the one heparinised blood draw given by each donor was approximately 0.12 L. This clone was seen only a few times. The antigen is undetermined. The identical CDR3 is also encoded by other nucleotide sequences in the sample. Of the isolated RNA, all was reverse transcribed, and so the sequenced material was expressed TCRB transcripts. Libraries were prepared by immunoSEQ multiplex PCR; TCRdb keeps only in-frame clonotypes and omits some of them. The sample has hundreds of thousands of clones; roughly an eighth are singletons. The specimen was naive CD4+ T cells from blood. The sequence was collected from a woman aged 18-29 years with type 1 diabetes.

In DNA, the CDR3 is TGTGCCAGCTCACCCGGGGGCACAGATACGCAGTATTTT. Protein: CASSPGGTDTQYF. The chain has TRBV18 and TRBJ2-3, with D tentatively TRBD2 (5 bases). Trimming removed 3 bases at V and 1 base at J, with 5 bases between. The CDR3 loop spans 13 amino acids. The germline CDR1 and CDR2 sequences are KGHSH and LQKENI.